This T cell receptor beta chain comes out of a study of CD8+ T cells in alopecia areata. It was cDNA, reverse transcribed from extracted RNA, that served as the sequencing template. Clones were sequenced by immunoSEQ multiplex PCR, and TCRdb holds only the in-frame ones, with some missing. The sample records 150,000 to 200,000 clones, about three fifths being singletons. V was clipped by 3 bases and J by 3 bases, with 16 bases between them. CDR1 and CDR2 from the germline V gene are SGHDT and YYEEEE. This CDR3 contains 15 residues. The V call is TRBV5-6, the J call TRBJ2-7, with no clear D. The clonotype originates from a human donor in good health. The sequenced sample was CD4+ T cells sorted from blood. CDR3 in DNA: TGTGCCAGCAGCTCCTTGGATGGTTCGAACTACGAGCAGTACTTC. Its protein product is CASSSLDGSNYEQYF.